This is a list of T cell receptor beta chains from one sample in a study. One entry per CDR3 protein results from TCRdb running MiXCR on the 5' RACE reads. The sample consists of around 33,000 distinct CDR3 sequences, around 24% of them appearing once. Sequenced input: memory CD4+ T cells sorted from blood. These receptors originate from a female donor with breast cancer. Both conserved end residues are trimmed from each CDR3. Not every row has a clone size; where given, it reads once, few, many or a size class.

size: .; V: TRBV12-3/TRBV12-4; J: TRBJ2-3; CDR3: ASSFWGPDTQY
size: .; V: TRBV5-4; J: TRBJ1-1; CDR3: ARAENTEAF
size: few; V: TRBV27; J: TRBJ1-5; CDR3: TSPRDRGVQPQH
size: many; V: TRBV20-1; J: TRBJ2-1; CDR3: SARDLVSGSSRNEQF
size: .; V: TRBV25-1; J: TRBJ2-2; CDR3: ASSEWGSNTGELF
size: many; V: TRBV7-9; J: TRBJ2-6; CDR3: ASSSLQGAGANVLT
size: .; V: TRBV29-1; J: TRBJ2-3; CDR3: SVEEWTSGPDTQY
size: .; V: TRBV5-4; J: TRBJ1-6; CDR3: ASGFQGMNSPLH
size: .; V: TRBV7-2; J: TRBJ1-6; CDR3: ASSLMYHPGENLH
size: medium-sized; V: TRBV4-1; J: TRBJ1-1; CDR3: ASSMNTEAF
size: .; V: TRBV5-1; J: TRBJ2-2; CDR3: ASRATSLETGELF
size: .; V: TRBV7-9; J: TRBJ2-7; CDR3: ASSLEGDSYEQY
size: few; V: TRBV14; J: TRBJ2-3; CDR3: ASSHLIGTDTQY
size: few; V: TRBV5-5; J: TRBJ2-2; CDR3: ASTEDPNTGELF
size: .; V: TRBV6-5; J: TRBJ1-2; CDR3: ASSYSPRVNYGYT
size: .; V: TRBV11-3; J: TRBJ2-2; CDR3: ASSEFDTGELF
size: many; V: TRBV12-3/TRBV12-4; J: TRBJ2-2; CDR3: ASSLGRANTGELF
size: .; V: TRBV6-2/TRBV6-3; J: TRBJ2-5; CDR3: AGTHVDQETQY
size: .; V: TRBV9; J: TRBJ2-5; CDR3: ASSPSGPGGVETQY
size: .; V: TRBV28; J: TRBJ2-7; CDR3: ASSLASLCAYEQY
size: .; V: TRBV6-6; J: TRBJ1-4; CDR3: ASSLRDRATNEKLF
size: few; V: TRBV6-2/TRBV6-3; J: TRBJ2-1; CDR3: ASSYATSGAYNEQF
size: many; V: TRBV20-1; J: TRBJ2-7; CDR3: SAPDRGREQY
size: .; V: TRBV28; J: TRBJ1-1; CDR3: ASSYGENTEAF
size: many; V: TRBV12-3/TRBV12-4; J: TRBJ2-1; CDR3: ASSLNRWNEQF
size: few; V: TRBV6-1; J: TRBJ2-2; CDR3: ASRPNAMKGRELF
size: .; V: TRBV20-1; J: TRBJ2-5; CDR3: SASWEGLETQY
size: medium-sized; V: TRBV12-3/TRBV12-4; J: TRBJ1-5; CDR3: ASSWTGRSQPQH
size: medium-sized; V: TRBV4-1; J: TRBJ2-7; CDR3: ASSQDFAGVAEQY
size: .; V: TRBV6-5; J: TRBJ2-2; CDR3: ASSYTDTGELS
size: .; V: TRBV6-6; J: TRBJ2-7; CDR3: ASSVAGDYEQY